The 28 T cell receptor beta chains presented below share a single source sample, sequenced in a study of T-cell reconstitution after alpha-beta-depleted transplantation in children. As it was prepared, the TCRbeta library received unique molecular identifiers. TCRdb itself ran the PCR reads through MiXCR, one entry per CDR3 protein. The data hold approximately 800,000 distinct CDR3 sequences, with roughly 16% observed a single time. The sample consisted of PBMCs, mostly from graft donor cells, taken 360 days after TCRalphabeta/CD19-depleted stem cell transplant. The receptors originated from a male patient younger than 18 who had a stem cell transplant for acute lymphoblastic leukemia, so the T cells may come from the graft donor.

Only a few counts were recorded for this clonotype. The chain links TRBV13 to TRBJ2-7; D uncertain. Germline CDR1 reads PRHDT; CDR2 reads FYEKMQ (reference sequence). This CDR3 spans 16 amino acids. Between the trimmed V and J ends, which lost 1 base and 0 bases, there was a span of 13 bases. Here the CDR3 reads CASSLEVSSFSYEQYF. CDR3 bases: TGTGCCAGCAGCTTAGAAGTCAGTTCCTTCTCCTACGAGCAGTACTTC.

This clonotype was recorded a few times. The V call is TRBV12-3 or TRBV12-4, the J call TRBJ1-2; unclear D gene. The V gene lost 3 bases and the J gene lost 7 bases, with 18 bases spanning the gap. The CDR3 spans 15 residues. For the CDR3, the DNA is TGTGCCAGCAGTTTGGGCAGGAGACCGCAAGGTGGCTACACCTTC. Translation gives CASSLGRRPQGGYTF.

The chain couples TRBV30 to TRBJ1-2; D gene ambiguous. This CDR3 is built from 11 residues. Germline values: CDR1 GTSNPN, CDR2 SVGIG (reference sequence). The V and J ends lost 0 bases and 3 bases respectively, with 2 bases between them. DNA for the CDR3: TGTGCCTGGAGTGTATACTATGGCTACACCTTC. Translation gives CAWSVYYGYTF. The full variable domain, in which reference TRBV30 and TRBJ1-2 provide the parts outside the CDR3, is SQTIHQWPATLVQPVGSPLSLECTVEGTSNPNLYWYRQAAGRGLQLLFYSVGIGQISSEVPQNLSASRPQDRQFILSSKKLLLSDSGFYLCAWSVYYGYTFGSGTRLTVV.

This clonotype was seen only a few times. The V gene is TRBV13, the J gene TRBJ1-1; D gene ambiguous. From germline, CDR1 is PRHDT and CDR2 FYEKMQ (reference sequence). The V end was cut by 8 bases, the J end by 1 base, with 11 bases between. The CDR3 is 13 amino acids. This CDR3 is CASASAWNTEAFF. Here the CDR3 DNA reads TGTGCCAGCGCGAGCGCCTGGAACACTGAAGCTTTCTTT.

V usage is TRBV20-1 and J usage is TRBJ2-1, with a weak D call TRBD2 (5 bases). The germline gives CDR1 DFQATT, CDR2 SNEGSKA (reference sequence). Trimming removed 2 bases from V and 3 bases from J, with 11 bases in between. The CDR3 has 14 amino acids. CDR3 sequence (DNA): TGCAGTGCTAGACTAGCCGGTCTCTACAATGAGCAGTTCTTC. Translated, it gives CSARLAGLYNEQFF.

The chain employs TRBV4-2 and TRBJ2-7; 7 bases align to TRBD2. V shed 4 bases, J shed 3 bases, and the junction held 6 bases outside the gene matches. Germline CDR1 reads LGHNA; CDR2 reads YNFKEQ. The CDR3 has 14 amino acids. CDR3 residues: CASSPTSVNYEQYF. DNA for the CDR3: TGTGCCAGCAGCCCCACTAGCGTCAACTACGAGCAGTACTTC.

The chain couples TRBV9 to TRBJ2-3, with D maybe TRBD2 (6 bases). V lost 0 bases to trimming and J lost 6 bases, with 14 bases between them. The CDR3 length is 15 residues. From germline, CDR1 is SGDLS and CDR2 YYNGEE. The CDR3 sequence is CASSVATWGEDTQYF. The DNA of the CDR3 is TGTGCCAGCAGCGTAGCTACGTGGGGGGAGGATACGCAGTATTTT.

The chain employs TRBV3-1 and TRBJ1-5; D call uncertain. V lost 1 base, J lost 1 base, and 14 bases lay in between. The CDR3 spans 17 residues. Per the germline V gene, CDR1 is LGHDT and CDR2 is YNNKEL (reference sequence). The CDR3 DNA reads TGTGCCAGCAGCCAAGGGTTCGAGCGGGCAAGCAATCAGCCCCAGCATTTT. Its protein is CASSQGFERASNQPQHF. The full variable domain, with the rest looked up from reference TRBV3-1 and TRBJ1-5, is DTAVSQTPKYLVTQMGNDKSIKCEQNLGHDTMYWYKQDSKKFLKIMFSYNNKELIINETVPNRFSPKSPDKAHLNLHINSLELGDSAVYFCASSQGFERASNQPQHFGDGTRLSIL.

The rearrangement links TRBV5-1 to TRBJ2-5; tentatively, D is TRBD1 (5 bases). CDR3 size: 14 residues. V was trimmed by 1 base and J by 3 bases, leaving 10 bases between them. The V gene's germline CDR1 is SGHRS and CDR2 YFSETQ. As DNA, the CDR3 is TGCGCCAGCAGCTTGATCAGGGCTGAAGAGACCCAGTACTTC. Translating gives CASSLIRAEETQYF.

V usage is TRBV5-1 and J usage is TRBJ2-1; perhaps TRBD2 as D (6 bases). Germline V lookup: CDR1 SGHRS, CDR2 YFSETQ. The CDR3 is 17 residues long. V was trimmed by 4 bases and J by 0 bases, leaving 17 bases between them. CDR3 loop: CASSLLGLRSSYNEQFF. The CDR3 nucleotides are TGCGCCAGCAGCCTACTGGGACTGAGAAGCTCCTACAATGAGCAGTTCTTC.

The chain combines TRBV3-1 with TRBJ2-5; 12 bases are a match to TRBD2. There are 18 residues in the CDR3. From germline, CDR1 is LGHDT and CDR2 YNNKEL (reference sequence). J lost 3 bases, V lost 4 bases, and 12 bases had no gene match. CDR3 region: CASSPGLAGGPGKETQYF. CDR3 nucleotides: TGTGCCAGCAGCCCCGGGCTAGCGGGAGGGCCAGGTAAAGAGACCCAGTACTTC.

This clonotype was detected ten times or more. The V call is TRBV27, the J call TRBJ2-7; a possible D gene is TRBD2 (5 bases). V shed 6 bases and J shed 4 bases, with 13 bases lying between them. From germline, CDR1 is MNHEY and CDR2 SMNVEV (reference sequence). The CDR3 loop spans 13 amino acids. The CDR3, as DNA: TGTGCCAGCAGCCTTGGGAGCCTATACGAGCAGTACTTC. Amino acid sequence: CASSLGSLYEQYF.

This clonotype was seen ten or more times. The chain links TRBV27 to TRBJ2-1, with TRBD2 matching 13 bases. V lost 7 bases to trimming and J lost 7 bases; unmatched junction nucleotides: 7. Looked up from germline, CDR1 is MNHEY and CDR2 is SMNVEV (reference sequence). This CDR3 is built from 15 residues. The CDR3 reads CASTALAGGRNEQFF. CDR3 DNA sequence: TGTGCCAGCACTGCACTAGCGGGAGGGCGGAATGAGCAGTTCTTC.

The V and J genes are TRBV11-2 and TRBJ2-1, with 9 bases fitting TRBD1. Germline V gives CDR1 SGHAT, CDR2 FQNNGV. This CDR3 spans 18 amino acids. Losses at the gene ends were 5 bases for V and 3 bases for J; bases not matched to a gene: 14. CDR3 nucleotides: TGTGCCAGCAGCCCCACTCTACCGGGACAGGGCGACTACAATGAGCAGTTCTTC. Its translation: CASSPTLPGQGDYNEQFF.

The chain is built from TRBV27 and TRBJ2-3; D call uncertain. The V end lost 5 bases, the J end lost 2 bases, and 8 bases lay between the germline ends. CDR3 length equals 13 residues. Germline loops: CDR1 MNHEY, CDR2 SMNVEV (reference sequence). The chain's CDR3 is CASSGIDTDTQYF. The CDR3, as DNA: TGTGCCAGCAGTGGTATAGACACAGATACGCAGTATTTT.

This sequence joins TRBV29-1 and TRBJ2-1, with D unresolved. Deletions cut 6 bases from V and 1 base from J, with 13 bases between. The CDR3 runs to 14 residues. From germline, CDR1 is SQVTM and CDR2 ANQGSEA. For the CDR3, the DNA is TGCAGCGTGGAAAGAGTGGGTTCCTACAATGAGCAGTTCTTC. As protein: CSVERVGSYNEQFF.

The sample holds a few counts of this clonotype. The chain recombines TRBV11-2 with TRBJ2-7; TRBD1 is a possible D gene (5 bases). The CDR3 covers 15 residues. V dropped 4 bases and J dropped 2 bases, with 15 bases sitting between them. The germline V gene encodes CDR1 SGHAT and CDR2 FQNNGV. The chain's CDR3 is CASSSLRGNTYEQYF. For the CDR3, the DNA is TGTGCCAGCAGCTCCCTAAGGGGAAATACCTACGAGCAGTACTTC.

The rearrangement joins TRBV4-1 to TRBJ2-7; 10 bases agree with TRBD2. After removal of 1 base from V and 4 bases from J, the junction contained 7 bases not matched to a gene. This CDR3 is built from 16 residues. Germline loops: CDR1 MGHRA, CDR2 YSYEKL. The CDR3 spells CASSQGLAGARYEQYF. CDR3 bases: TGCGCCAGCAGCCAAGGGCTAGCGGGAGCCAGGTACGAGCAGTACTTC.

The sample holds many counts of this clonotype. The CDR3 bases are TGTGCCAGCAGCTTCGGGCCTGGGGGCAATGAGCAGTTCTTC. It translates to CASSFGPGGNEQFF. V is TRBV7-9 and J is TRBJ2-1; D tentatively fits TRBD1 or TRBD2 (5 bases each). The CDR3 covers 14 residues. The germline V gene has CDR1 SEHNR and CDR2 FQNEAQ (reference sequence). V lost 3 bases, J lost 6 bases, and 12 bases lay in between. Complete variable domain (other parts from reference TRBV7-9 and TRBJ2-1): DTGVSQNPRHKITKRGQNVTFRCDPISEHNRLYWYRQTLGQGPEFLTYFQNEAQLEKSRLLSDRFSAERPKGSFSTLEIQRTEQGDSAMYLCASSFGPGGNEQFFGPGTRLTVL.

The chain recombines TRBV20-1 with TRBJ2-5; no clear D gene. The CDR3 length is 12 residues. V was clipped by 5 bases and J by 2 bases, with 9 bases between them. Per germline, CDR1 DFQATT and CDR2 SNEGSKA (reference sequence). The CDR3 nucleotides read TGCAGTGCTTTACCACCACAAGAGACCCAGTACTTC. It yields the protein CSALPPQETQYF.

In its sample, this clonotype was seen a few times. The V and J genes are TRBV5-5 and TRBJ2-7; D is unclear. The V gene lost 2 bases and the J gene lost 4 bases, with 13 bases spanning the gap. Germline V gene data show CDR1 as SGHKS and CDR2 as YYEKEE (reference sequence). This CDR3 has 14 residues. CDR3 sequence (DNA): TGTGCCAGCAGCTTCGGTGCAGTCCAGTACGAGCAGTACTTC. Encoded protein: CASSFGAVQYEQYF. Complete variable domain (other parts from reference TRBV5-5 and TRBJ2-7): DAGVTQSPTHLIKTRGQQVTLRCSPISGHKSVSWYQQVLGQGPQFIFQYYEKEERGRGNFPDRFSARQFPNYSSELNVNALLLGDSALYLCASSFGAVQYEQYFGPGTRLTVT.

This clonotype was counted only a few times. The chain links TRBV3-1 to TRBJ2-7; 8 positions agree with TRBD2. CDR3 length: 16 residues. V gave up 4 bases and J gave up 2 bases; unmatched junction bases: 10. Per the germline V gene, CDR1 is LGHDT and CDR2 is YNNKEL (reference sequence). The CDR3 protein is CASSPAAGARPYEQYF. In DNA form, the CDR3 reads TGTGCCAGCAGCCCCGCAGCGGGAGCGAGACCCTACGAGCAGTACTTC.

The rearrangement links TRBV12-3 or TRBV12-4 to TRBJ2-1; the D call may be TRBD1 or TRBD2 (5 bases each). The CDR3 is 14 amino acids. V lost 0 bases and J lost 8, with 11 bases in between. CDR3 region: CASSLAILGDEQFF. Written as DNA, the CDR3 is TGTGCCAGCAGTTTAGCGATACTAGGGGATGAGCAGTTCTTC.

In DNA, the CDR3 is TGTGCCAGTAGTATCAGCCACGGACATAACACTGAAGCTTTCTTT. This translates into CASSISHGHNTEAFF. The chain recombines TRBV19 with TRBJ1-1, with D tentatively TRBD1 (5 bases). CDR3 size: 15 residues. CDR1 and CDR2 from the germline V gene are LNHDA and SQIVND (reference sequence). V lost 3 bases, J lost 2 bases, and 13 bases lay in between.

This clonotype was detected ten times or more. This chain links TRBV6-5 with TRBJ1-2, with no clear D. The CDR3 has 11 amino acids. V lost 6 bases to trimming and J lost 2 bases, with 4 bases between them. In germline, CDR1 is MNHEY, CDR2 SVGAGI. Written as DNA, the CDR3 is TGTGCCAGCAGCGACAACTATGGCTACACCTTC. Protein sequence: CASSDNYGYTF.

V is TRBV9 and J is TRBJ1-1; D may be TRBD1 (5 bases). The germline V and J ends were trimmed by 1 base and 1 base, with 11 bases remaining between them. There are 15 residues in the CDR3. Germline values: CDR1 SGDLS, CDR2 YYNGEE. Here the CDR3 reads CASSVFGGKNTEAFF. CDR3 nucleotide sequence: TGTGCCAGCAGCGTATTCGGGGGTAAGAACACTGAAGCTTTCTTT.

This clonotype was counted between two and nine times. This chain uses TRBV29-1 with TRBJ2-7; 10 bases line up with TRBD2. From germline, CDR1 is SQVTM and CDR2 ANQGSEA. This CDR3 is built from 13 residues. With V trimmed by 6 bases and J by 2 bases, 4 bases remained unmatched. The CDR3 protein is CSVRLAGTYEQYF. For the CDR3, the DNA is TGCAGCGTGAGACTAGCGGGTACCTACGAGCAGTACTTC.

The chain uses TRBV20-1 and TRBJ2-4; tentatively, D is TRBD2 (5 bases). This CDR3 contains 15 residues. V was trimmed by 5 bases and J by 0 bases, leaving 14 bases between them. The germline CDR1 and CDR2 sequences are DFQATT and SNEGSKA (reference sequence). The CDR3 DNA reads as TGCAGTGCTCGGCCCGGACTGGGAGCCAAAAACATTCAGTACTTC. This sequence encodes CSARPGLGAKNIQYF.